Below are 21 T cell receptor beta chains sequenced from a single sample in a study of blood T cells in healthy people across ages. Combining a sample-barcoded 5' primer with a J-beta primer mix, a second PCR ran for about 7 to 12 cycles. MiXCR, run by TCRdb on the 5' RACE reads, gives a single entry per CDR3 protein. Among over 1,500,000 distinct CDR3 sequences listed, around half were seen once. Sequencing was done on a sample of blood. These receptors were taken from a middle-aged woman in good health.

Concerning this clonotype: The junction departs from germline at one end; a sequencing error may be responsible. The chain carries TRBV7-7 and TRBJ2-7, with D perhaps TRBD1 or TRBD2 (5 bases each). The J call may not be correct, given that the DNA end is closer to TRBJ2-5. CDR3 length: 13 residues. Germline assignment: CDR1 SSHAT and CDR2 FNYEAQ (reference sequence). CDR3 sequence reads: CASSRQRGETQYF. CDR3 nucleotides: TGTGCTAGCAGCCGACAGAGGGGAGAGACCCAGTACTTC.

V gene TRBV6-5 combines with J gene TRBJ2-7; the D is unclear. Per germline, CDR1 MNHEY and CDR2 SVGAGI. The length of the CDR3 is 15 residues. The ends were cut back, 2 bases at V and 7 bases at J, with 18 bases in the middle. The DNA of the CDR3 is TGTGCCAGCAGTTACGGCACGGACCATTACGAAGAGCAGTACTTC. Encoded protein: CASSYGTDHYEEQYF.

This clonotype was seen more than once but under ten times. The J gene is TRBJ2-1, the V gene TRBV5-5; D perhaps matches TRBD2 (7 bases). Germline CDR1 and CDR2: SGHKS and YYEKEE (reference sequence). The CDR3 spans 15 residues. The germline V and J ends were trimmed by 1 base and 5 bases, with 13 bases remaining between them. The CDR3 region is CASSLKGGGNNEQFF. The CDR3 nucleotides read TGTGCCAGCAGCTTGAAGGGGGGGGGTAACAATGAGCAGTTCTTC. The full variable domain, with the rest looked up from reference TRBV5-5 and TRBJ2-1, is DAGVTQSPTHLIKTRGQQVTLRCSPISGHKSVSWYQQVLGQGPQFIFQYYEKEERGRGNFPDRFSARQFPNYSSELNVNALLLGDSALYLCASSLKGGGNNEQFFGPGTRLTVL.

In this sample, this clonotype turned up a few times. The chain employs TRBV25-1 and TRBJ2-5; possibly TRBD1 for D (5 bases). The germline V and J ends were trimmed by 6 bases and 7 bases, with 21 bases remaining between them. Germline-derived CDR1 and CDR2 are MGHDK and SYGVNS. This CDR3 has 15 residues. Here the CDR3 reads CASSPPRGALGTQYF. As DNA, the CDR3 is TGTGCCAGCAGCCCCCCCCGTGGGGCCCTTGGGACCCAGTACTTC.

V gene TRBV20-1 combines with J gene TRBJ2-1; D gene ambiguous. This CDR3 region has 14 residues. Germline V gene sequence: CDR1 DFQATT, CDR2 SNEGSKA (reference sequence). The germline V and J ends were trimmed by 0 bases and 4 bases, with 10 bases remaining between them. The CDR3 nucleotides are TGCAGTGCTAGAGATTTTGCGGCTTACAATGAGCAGTTCTTC. This translates into CSARDFAAYNEQFF.

In this sample, this clonotype turned up a few times. The V and J genes are TRBV7-2 and TRBJ2-1, with 9 bases that match TRBD2. The CDR3 contains 16 residues. V gave up 3 bases and J gave up 8 bases; unmatched junction bases: 11. Germline-derived CDR1 and CDR2 are SGHTA and FQGNSA. This CDR3 is CASSFRTSGFSHEQFF. CDR3 DNA sequence: TGTGCCAGCAGCTTCCGCACTAGCGGGTTTTCTCATGAGCAGTTCTTC.

The V call is TRBV4-3, the J call TRBJ2-7, with 7 bases identical to TRBD1. The J segment lost 0 bases and the V segment lost 0 bases, leaving 11 bases of the junction unmatched. The length of the CDR3 is 18 residues. In germline, CDR1 is LGHNA, CDR2 YSLEER. CDR3 sequence (DNA): TGCGCCAGCAGCCAAGAGGGGCTAGGGACAGAGAGCTCCTACGAGCAGTACTTC. Amino acids: CASSQEGLGTESSYEQYF.

This chain joins TRBV12-3 or TRBV12-4 and TRBJ2-1; D call uncertain. This CDR3 region has 14 residues. Trimming shortened V by 6 bases and J by 6 bases, and 15 bases separated the two germline ends. CDR3 nucleotides: TGTGCCAGCAGGCTAAGACCGCTGGGCAATGAGCAGTTCTTC. This codes for CASRLRPLGNEQFF.

V is TRBV20-1 and J is TRBJ2-7, with D possibly called TRBD1 or TRBD2 (7 bases each). The V end was cut by 3 bases, the J end by 0 bases, with 15 bases between. Per germline, CDR1 DFQATT and CDR2 SNEGSKA (reference sequence). The CDR3 is made up of 15 amino acids. CDR3 in DNA: TGCAGTGCTAGTTCCCAGGGGGGGCCCTCCTACGAGCAGTACTTC. Its translation: CSASSQGGPSYEQYF.

The chain combines TRBV14 with TRBJ2-1; 7 bases map to TRBD2. The CDR3 is 15 residues long. With 0 bases clipped from V and 8 bases from J, the junction kept 7 bases outside the gene matches. In germline, CDR1 is SGHDN, CDR2 FVKESK. The CDR3 DNA follows: TGTGCCAGCAGCCAAGAACCCGGGACTATTGATGAGCAGTTCTTC. Its translation: CASSQEPGTIDEQFF.

The chain is built from TRBV7-2 and TRBJ2-3; D call uncertain. This CDR3 is 16 amino acids long. V was clipped by 4 bases and J by 3 bases, with 17 bases between them. Germline loops: CDR1 SGHTA, CDR2 FQGNSA. The CDR3 nucleotides read TGTGCCAGCAGCTCCCCCCCCGGAGCAAGGACAGATACGCAGTATTTT. This translates into CASSSPPGARTDTQYF.

The V and J genes are TRBV24-1 and TRBJ2-3; TRBD2 matches at 15 bases. Germline assignment: CDR1 KGHDR and CDR2 SFDVKD. With V trimmed by 4 bases and J by 2 bases, 3 bases remained unmatched. This CDR3 has 17 amino acids. CDR3 nucleotide sequence: TGTGCCACCAGTGACTGGACTAGCGGGGGGGACACAGATACGCAGTATTTT. It codes for CATSDWTSGGDTDTQYF.

This clonotype turned up a few times. This chain connects TRBV9 to TRBJ2-4; 7 nucleotides match TRBD1. The trim removed 3 bases at V and 0 bases at J, leaving 3 bases unmatched. Germline assignment: CDR1 SGDLS and CDR2 YYNGEE. CDR3 length: 15 residues. CDR3 region: CASSARQGAKNIQYF. CDR3 in DNA: TGTGCCAGCAGCGCCCGACAGGGAGCCAAAAACATTCAGTACTTC.

This clonotype was detected only a few times. The chain has TRBV21-1 and TRBJ2-1. TRBV21-1 represents a pseudogene. The CDR3 covers 16 residues. For the CDR3, the DNA is TGTGCCAGCAGTTATTCAAGTGATGGGTCCATTCGTGAGCAGTTCTTC. It translates to CASSYSSDGSIREQFF.

This clonotype appeared a few times. The chain recombines TRBV12-3 or TRBV12-4 with TRBJ2-3; TRBD2 matches 15 bases. There are 16 residues in the CDR3. V was pared by 5 bases and J by 6 bases, with 6 bases of the junction left unmatched. The CDR3 region is CASSRGTSGGRDTQYF. Written as DNA, the CDR3 is TGTGCCAGCAGTCGCGGGACTAGCGGGGGGAGGGATACGCAGTATTTT.

The CDR3 region has the DNA TGCGCCAGCAGCTCCACGTGGGTGTTCGACTACGAGCAGTACTTC. Protein sequence: CASSSTWVFDYEQYF. The gene calls are TRBV5-1 and TRBJ2-7, with D uncertain. Germline V lookup: CDR1 SGHRS, CDR2 YFSETQ. The CDR3 loop spans 15 amino acids. V lost 3 bases and J lost 3, with 16 bases in between. The whole variable domain, remainder taken from reference TRBV5-1 and TRBJ2-7, is KAGVTQTPRYLIKTRGQQVTLSCSPISGHRSVSWYQQTPGQGLQFLFEYFSETQRNKGNFPGRFSGRQFSNSRSEMNVSTLELGDSALYLCASSSTWVFDYEQYFGPGTRLTVT.

V is TRBV5-1 and J is TRBJ2-7; D might be TRBD1 or TRBD2, each matching 5 bases. The CDR3 sequence is 14 residues long. Germline V gives CDR1 SGHRS, CDR2 YFSETQ. The CDR3 DNA sequence: TGCGTTCGCCAAGGGGAGCCCGAAAACTACGAGCAGTACTTC. Translation gives CVRQGEPENYEQYF.

The V gene is TRBV2, the J gene TRBJ2-2; either TRBD1 or TRBD2 may supply D (5 bases each). The CDR3 is made up of 17 amino acids. V was clipped by 2 bases and J by 1 base, with 14 bases between them. Germline V CDR1 and CDR2: SNHLY, FYNNEI. CDR3: CASSERGPHLNTGELFF. Here the CDR3 DNA reads TGTGCCAGCAGTGAAAGGGGACCCCACCTGAACACCGGGGAGCTGTTTTTT.

CDR3 region: CASSLRGAHTDTQYF. The CDR3 DNA sequence: TGTGCCAGCAGTTTACGGGGGGCCCACACAGATACGCAGTATTTT. This chain links TRBV28 with TRBJ2-3; a weak D match, TRBD2 (7 bases). The CDR3 consists of 15 residues. The germline V gene encodes CDR1 MDHEN and CDR2 SYDVKM. V shed 2 bases and J shed 2 bases, with 11 bases lying between them.

The chain links TRBV10-3 to TRBJ1-1, with 7 bases identical to TRBD1. The CDR3 loop spans 13 amino acids. Germline CDR1 ENHRY, CDR2 SYGVKD. Trimming at V came to 7 bases and at J to 4 bases, leaving 6 bases not matched to a gene. The DNA for the CDR3 is TGTGCCATCAAAGGACAGGTAGGCACTGAAGCTTTCTTT. Residues: CAIKGQVGTEAFF.

The chain uses TRBV4-3 and TRBJ1-2; 7 positions agree with TRBD1. The CDR3 has 17 residues. Germline CDR1 reads LGHNA; CDR2 reads YSLEER. V was clipped by 1 base and J by 2 bases; unmatched bases: 10. In DNA form, the CDR3 reads TGCGCCAGCAGCCAAGGACAGGGAAGTGACTTCAACTATGGCTACACCTTC. The encoded protein is CASSQGQGSDFNYGYTF.